This T cell receptor beta chain is drawn from a study of long-term antiretroviral therapy in people with HIV. Study-level points and caveats: Against controls, HIV repertoires showed narrower ranges of CDR3 length.

CDR3 length equals 14 residues. The germline gives CDR1 MDHEN, CDR2 SYDVKM. Deletions cut 3 bases from V and 0 bases from J, with 6 bases between. As regards this clone: What it binds is not known.

Version v3.0 of the immunoSEQ assay was performed at survey level. The protocol was immunoSEQ multiplex PCR, while the TCRdb copy is restricted to in-frame clones and leaves out a portion. The sample consists of approximately 36,000 clones, almost 85% of them appearing once. This specimen was unsorted PBMCs, taken 0.6 years after starting antiretroviral therapy. The V and J genes are TRBV28 and TRBJ2-1, with D possibly TRBD1 on 6 matching bases. This TCR was recovered from a young man with HIV. Here the CDR3 reads CASSFRGSYNEQFF. The CDR3 DNA sequence: TGTGCCAGCAGTTTCAGGGGCTCCTACAATGAGCAGTTCTTC.